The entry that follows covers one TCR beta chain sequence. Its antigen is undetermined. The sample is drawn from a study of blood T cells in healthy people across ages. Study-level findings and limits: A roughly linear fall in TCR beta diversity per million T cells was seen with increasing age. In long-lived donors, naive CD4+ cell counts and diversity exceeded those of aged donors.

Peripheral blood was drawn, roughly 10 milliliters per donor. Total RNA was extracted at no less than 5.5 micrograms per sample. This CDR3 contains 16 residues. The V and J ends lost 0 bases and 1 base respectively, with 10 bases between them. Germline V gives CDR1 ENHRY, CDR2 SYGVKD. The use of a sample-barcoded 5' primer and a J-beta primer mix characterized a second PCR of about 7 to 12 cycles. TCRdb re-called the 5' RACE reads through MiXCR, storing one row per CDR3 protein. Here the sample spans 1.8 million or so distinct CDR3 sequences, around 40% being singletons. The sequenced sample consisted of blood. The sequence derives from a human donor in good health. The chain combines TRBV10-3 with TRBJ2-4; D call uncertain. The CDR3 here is CAISESGLRAKNIQYF. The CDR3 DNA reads TGTGCCATCAGTGAGTCAGGGCTCCGGGCCAAAAACATTCAGTACTTC.